This passage covers 11 T cell receptor beta chains from one sample sequenced in a study of blood T cell repertoires in COVID-19. Generated by immunoSEQ multiplex PCR, the TCRdb table keeps only in-frame clones and is missing some. The sample has some 60,000 clones; around 84% are singletons. The sequencing sample was made of peripheral blood. These receptors all stem from a man aged 55 to 70 with acute or convalescent COVID-19.

J is TRBJ2-6 and V is TRBV19, with 7 bases identical to TRBD1. V trimming: 3 bases; J trimming: 2 bases; junction bases outside the gene matches: 1. CDR1 LNHDA and CDR2 SQIVND come from the germline V gene (reference sequence). The CDR3 has 15 residues. CDR3 DNA: TGTGCCAGTAGTATGACAGGGACTGGGGCCAACGTCCTGACTTTC. It translates to CASSMTGTGANVLTF.

A single count supports this clone. The rearrangement links TRBV11-3 to TRBJ2-3; D unclear. Deletions cut 5 bases from V and 2 bases from J, with 11 bases between. The CDR3 length is 14 residues. Germline lookup yields CDR1 SGHNT and CDR2 YENEEA. Here the CDR3 reads CASSPREDTDTQYF. The CDR3 DNA follows: TGTGCCAGCAGCCCTCGTGAGGACACAGATACGCAGTATTTT. The entire variable domain, with the rest obtained from reference TRBV11-3 and TRBJ2-3, is as follows: EAGVVQSPRYKIIEKKQPVAFWCNPISGHNTLYWYLQNLGQGPELLIRYENEEAVDDSQLPKDRFSAERLKGVDSTLKIQPAELGDSAVYLCASSPREDTDTQYFGPGTRLTVL.

The chain joins TRBV19 to TRBJ1-1; D may be TRBD1 (6 bases). The germline V gene encodes CDR1 LNHDA and CDR2 SQIVND (reference sequence). Deletions cut 4 bases from V and 0 bases from J, with 9 bases between. The CDR3 sequence is 14 residues long. The CDR3 is CASSTRGLNTEAFF. The CDR3 region has the DNA TGTGCCAGTAGTACCAGGGGATTGAACACTGAAGCTTTCTTT.

V is TRBV5-1 and J is TRBJ2-5; 8 bases are shared with TRBD2. The CDR3 is 16 residues long. CDR1 and CDR2 (germline): SGHRS, YFSETQ. V was clipped by 4 bases and J by 0 bases; unmatched bases: 8. CDR3: CASSREGRRHQETQYF. Here the CDR3 DNA reads TGCGCCAGCAGCCGGGAGGGTAGGCGACACCAAGAGACCCAGTACTTC.

The genes are TRBV6-1 and TRBJ2-7, with 11 bases aligning to TRBD2. Germline V gene data show CDR1 as MNHNS and CDR2 as SASEGT. J lost 4 bases, V lost 2 bases, and 4 bases had no gene match. This CDR3 is 15 amino acids long. CDR3 nucleotides: TGTGCCAGCAGTGAAATAGCGGGGGGGCTATACGAGCAGTACTTC. This sequence encodes CASSEIAGGLYEQYF.

The chain has TRBV3-1 (or the pseudogene TRBV3-2) and TRBJ1-6; D perhaps matches TRBD1 (5 bases). The CDR3 has 16 amino acids. The V gene lost 1 base and the J gene lost 10 bases, with 17 bases spanning the gap. The V gene's germline CDR1 is LGHDT and CDR2 YNNKEL (reference sequence). This chain's CDR3 is CASSQGGRGNRSPLHF. The CDR3 coding sequence is TGTGCCAGCAGCCAAGGAGGGAGGGGTAATCGGTCACCCCTCCACTTT.

The rearrangement links TRBV7-9 to TRBJ2-5, with 10 nucleotides matching TRBD2. Trimming removed 3 bases from V and 7 bases from J; junction bases left unmatched: 17. Germline V gene lookup returns CDR1 SEHNR and CDR2 FQNEAQ (reference sequence). The CDR3 totals 18 residues. The CDR3 protein is CASSFPHRLAGVKGTQYF. CDR3 DNA: TGTGCCAGCAGCTTCCCCCACAGACTAGCGGGTGTAAAAGGGACCCAGTACTTC.

This rearrangement joins TRBV6-4 to TRBJ1-6; the D gene is possibly TRBD1 (5 bases). Looked up from germline, CDR1 is MRHNA and CDR2 is SNTAGT. V dropped 5 bases and J dropped 6 bases, with 14 bases sitting between them. This CDR3 has 15 residues. CDR3 in DNA: TGTGCCAGCAGTCGTGGGACTGGCCGTAATTCACCCCTCCACTTT. Translation: CASSRGTGRNSPLHF.

This chain links TRBV7-8 with TRBJ2-5; perhaps TRBD1 as D (5 bases). The V end lost 5 bases, the J end lost 2 bases, and 9 bases lay between the germline ends. The CDR3 consists of 13 residues. Germline loops: CDR1 SGHVS, CDR2 FQNEAQ. The chain's CDR3 is CASSRQRQETQYF. The CDR3 DNA is TGTGCCAGCAGCCGACAGAGGCAAGAGACCCAGTACTTC.

The V call is TRBV6-5, the J call TRBJ2-1; 9 nucleotides line up with TRBD1. Trimming removed 7 bases from V and 4 bases from J; junction bases left unmatched: 5. Germline CDR1 and CDR2: MNHEY and SVGAGI. The CDR3 length is 14 residues. The CDR3 sequence is CASIGTGSYNEQFF. DNA of the CDR3: TGTGCCAGCATAGGGACAGGGTCATACAATGAGCAGTTCTTC.

This rearrangement joins TRBV24-1 to TRBJ2-2; the match to TRBD1 covers 8 bases. This CDR3 contains 16 residues. Germline V lookup: CDR1 KGHDR, CDR2 SFDVKD. Trimming removed 2 bases from V and 3 bases from J; junction bases left unmatched: 4. Here the CDR3 DNA reads TGTGCCACCAGTGATTCCGGGACAGGCTACACCGGGGAGCTGTTTTTT. Protein: CATSDSGTGYTGELFF.